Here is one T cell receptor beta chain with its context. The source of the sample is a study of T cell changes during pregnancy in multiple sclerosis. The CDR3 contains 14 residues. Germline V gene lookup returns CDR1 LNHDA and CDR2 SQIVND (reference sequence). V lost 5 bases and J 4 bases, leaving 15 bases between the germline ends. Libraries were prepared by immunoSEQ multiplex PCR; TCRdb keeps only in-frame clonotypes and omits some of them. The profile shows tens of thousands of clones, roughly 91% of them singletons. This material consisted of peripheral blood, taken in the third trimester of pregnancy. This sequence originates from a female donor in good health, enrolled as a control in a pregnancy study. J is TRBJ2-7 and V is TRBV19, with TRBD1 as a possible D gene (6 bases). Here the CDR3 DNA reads TGTGCCAGTAGTCCCTCAATCAGGGGTTACGAGCAGTACTTC. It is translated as CASSPSIRGYEQYF. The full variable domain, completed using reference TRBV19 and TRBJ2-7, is DGGITQSPKYLFRKEGQNVTLSCEQNLNHDAMYWYRQDPGQGLRLIYYSQIVNDFQKGDIAEGYSVSREKKESFPLTVTSAQKNPTAFYLCASSPSIRGYEQYFGPGTRLTVT.